This TCR beta chain emerged from a study of cytomegalovirus exposure and HLA in healthy donors. Study-wide findings and caveats: When presence/absence was analysed, sequencing depth was taken to be roughly uniform across donors.

On this clone itself: Its antigen is currently unknown.

Primers: 60 Vbeta forward and 13 Jbeta reverse. TCRdb keeps only in-frame clones here, not all; method: immunoSEQ multiplex PCR. The data show 150,000 to 200,000 clones, approximately 80% seen once. The ends were cut back, 4 bases at V and 9 bases at J, with 17 bases in the middle. CDR1 and CDR2 from the germline V gene are SGHNT and YYREEE (reference sequence). The CDR3 contains 14 residues. The clonotype originates from a woman aged 25 to 39 in good health and CMV-seronegative. Sequencing used PBMCs. This sequence joins TRBV5-4 and TRBJ2-1; TRBD1 is a possible D gene (5 bases). The chain's CDR3 is CASSLKGRQFEQFF. The CDR3 DNA sequence: TGTGCCAGCAGCCTAAAGGGCAGACAGTTTGAGCAGTTCTTC.